Given below is one T cell receptor (beta chain) in context. Its specificity is unknown. This may be a read error, as it is one base from a much larger clone. Distinct nucleotide sequences in the sample also encode this CDR3. The entry originates in a study of CD8+ T cells in alopecia areata. Points from the study as a whole: Lesional tissue from the scalp (especially in alopecia totalis/universalis) showed higher clonality than normal scalp.

RNA was isolated and reverse transcribed to cDNA, the sequencing template. TCRdb's copy holds only in-frame clones and misses some; the assay was immunoSEQ multiplex PCR. The table has roughly 200,000 clones, around 50% seen once; the top ten hold approximately 4.9%. V was clipped by 7 bases and J by 4 bases; unmatched bases: 0. Germline CDR1 reads SQVTM; CDR2 reads ANQGSEA. CDR3 length equals 12 residues. This TCR came from a human donor in good health. The chain employs TRBV29-1 and TRBJ2-2; 10 bases fit TRBD1. The source material was CD8+ T cells sorted from blood. The CDR3 DNA is TGCAGCGGGACAGGGGGCACCGGGGAGCTGTTTTTT. Amino acid sequence: CSGTGGTGELFF.